This is a list of T cell receptor beta chains from one sample in a study of graft-versus-host responses after intestinal transplantation. Data came from immunoSEQ multiplex PCR; TCRdb stores just in-frame clones and leaves some out. The sample holds around 20,000 clones; just over 75% are singletons and the top ten take under 4%. The sample was ileum tissue, taken 12 days after intestinal transplant. The receptors originated from a human patient who received an intestinal transplant, so some T cells may come from the graft donor. Each CDR3 is given with its conserved first and last residue. D genes are given only for firm matches. Clone sizes are given selectively: once, few, many, or a class where the clone is expanded.

d_call	v_call	clone_size	cdr3_length	j_call	cdr3_aa	cdr3_nt
.	TRBV7-8	once	14	TRBJ1-3	CASRDSGHLNTIYF	TGTGCCAGCAGAGACAGCGGGCATCTAAACACCATATATTTT
TRBD2	TRBV27	.	17	TRBJ2-5	CASSLGTRNMNQETQYF	TGTGCCAGCAGTTTAGGGACTAGGAACATGAACCAAGAGACCCAGTACTTC
TRBD2	TRBV6-5	.	16	TRBJ2-2	CASSYHSLAGVGELFF	TGTGCCAGCAGTTACCACAGCCTAGCGGGGGTCGGGGAGCTGTTTTTT
TRBD2	TRBV2	.	21	TRBJ2-5	CASSEVGGGVAGGWPQETQYF	TGTGCCAGCAGTGAAGTAGGGGGCGGGGTAGCGGGAGGATGGCCCCAAGAGACCCAGTACTTC
.	TRBV6-5	once	13	TRBJ1-2	CASAPAAGYGYTF	TGTGCCAGCGCCCCCGCGGCGGGTTATGGCTACACCTTC
.	TRBV9	.	11	TRBJ2-1	CASSVTDEQFF	TGTGCCAGCAGCGTAACGGATGAGCAGTTCTTC
.	TRBV13	few	14	TRBJ2-7	CASSSQGSSYEQYF	TGTGCCAGCAGCTCGCAGGGAAGCTCCTACGAGCAGTACTTC
TRBD1	TRBV5-1	.	15	TRBJ1-2	CASSRDRGLNYGYTF	TGCGCCAGCAGTCGGGACAGGGGGCTTAACTATGGCTACACCTTC
TRBD2	TRBV6-6	.	14	TRBJ2-1	CASNEGRAYNEQFF	TGTGCCAGCAACGAGGGGAGGGCCTACAATGAGCAGTTCTTC
TRBD1	TRBV5-1	.	14	TRBJ1-1	CASSLGQGGDEAFF	TGCGCCAGCAGCTTGGGACAGGGGGGCGATGAGGCTTTCTTT
.	TRBV19	.	14	TRBJ2-7	CASSTAGSGYEQYF	TGTGCCAGTAGTACCGCCGGAAGCGGCTACGAGCAGTACTTC
TRBD2	TRBV27	few	16	TRBJ2-3	CASRGLAGVVSDTQYF	TGTGCCAGCCGCGGACTAGCGGGAGTGGTGTCAGATACGCAGTATTTT
TRBD2	TRBV4-3	.	14	TRBJ2-7	CASSPGLGSYEQYF	TGCGCCAGCAGCCCCGGACTAGGAAGTTACGAGCAGTACTTC
TRBD2	TRBV7-8	.	17	TRBJ2-7	CASSSAGLASGFYEQYF	TGTGCCAGCAGCTCCGCCGGACTGGCTAGCGGATTCTACGAGCAGTACTTC
.	TRBV21-1	.	16	TRBJ2-3	CASSKAPQGSTDTQYF	TGTGCCAGCAGCAAAGCCCCTCAGGGATCCACAGATACGCAGTATTTT
.	TRBV28	.	11	TRBJ1-2	CASSLTGGYTF	TGTGCCAGCAGTCTCACAGGTGGCTACACCTTC
.	TRBV11-3	few	13	TRBJ2-3	CASSPGSTDTQYF	TGTGCCAGCAGCCCAGGCTCCACAGATACGCAGTATTTT
.	TRBV11-3	.	14	TRBJ2-3	CASSLDGNTDTQYF	TGTGCCAGCAGCTTAGATGGCAACACAGATACGCAGTATTTT
.	TRBV7-8	.	11	TRBJ2-1	CASSPLFEQFF	TGTGCCAGCAGCCCCCTATTTGAGCAGTTCTTC
TRBD2	TRBV14	.	18	TRBJ2-1	CASSPAHRREGPDREQFF	TGTGCCAGCAGCCCAGCCCACAGGCGGGAGGGCCCGGATCGTGAGCAGTTCTTC
.	TRBV6-5	.	15	TRBJ2-7	CASSYVWGEWNEQYF	TGTGCCAGCAGTTACGTGTGGGGGGAATGGAACGAGCAGTACTTC
TRBD2	TRBV5-4	.	16	TRBJ2-2	CASSLTAGGDTGELFF	TGTGCCAGCAGCTTGACGGCGGGGGGGGACACCGGGGAGCTGTTTTTT
.	TRBV25-1	.	14	TRBJ1-1	CASSEWGQNTEAFF	TGTGCCAGCAGTGAATGGGGACAGAACACTGAAGCTTTCTTT
.	TRBV11-3	.	13	TRBJ2-7	CASSFNRYYEQYF	TGTGCCAGCAGCTTTAATCGCTACTACGAGCAGTACTTC
.	TRBV21-1	.	17	TRBJ1-1	CASSKLDMGGERAEAFF	TGTGCCAGCAGCAAATTGGACATGGGGGGGGAGAGGGCTGAAGCTTTCTTT
.	TRBV4-2	.	13	TRBJ2-2	CASTTGEAGELFF	TGTGCCAGCACAACGGGAGAGGCCGGGGAGCTGTTTTTT
.	TRBV2	.	17	TRBJ1-2	CASSESADSEMNYGYTF	TGTGCCAGCAGTGAGAGCGCCGACAGCGAGATGAACTATGGCTACACCTTC
.	TRBV19	.	15	TRBJ1-5	CASTPRGSYNQPQHF	TGTGCCAGTACCCCCCGGGGGAGCTACAATCAGCCCCAGCATTTT
.	TRBV21-1	.	14	TRBJ2-1	CASSRSKTSGEQFF	TGTGCCAGCAGCAGATCAAAGACTAGCGGAGAGCAGTTCTTC
.	TRBV6-6	.	14	TRBJ1-1	CASSYEPVNTEAFF	TGTGCCAGCAGTTACGAGCCGGTGAACACTGAAGCTTTCTTT
TRBD1	TRBV5-1	.	16	TRBJ2-5	CASSSPGTGGLETQYF	TGCGCCAGCAGCTCCCCCGGGACAGGGGGCCTAGAGACCCAGTACTTC
.	TRBV4-1	.	13	TRBJ2-7	CASSLSFSYEQYF	TGCGCCAGCAGCTTATCCTTCTCCTACGAGCAGTACTTC
TRBD1	TRBV7-2	few	14	TRBJ1-3	CASTPGQGVYTIYF	TGTGCCAGCACACCGGGACAGGGAGTGTACACCATATATTTT
TRBD2	TRBV6-5	.	13	TRBJ2-7	CAHRAGRDYEQYF	TGTGCCCATAGGGCAGGGAGGGACTACGAGCAGTACTTC
TRBD1	TRBV9	.	17	TRBJ2-7	CASSVGAGGQDVYEQYF	TGTGCCAGCAGCGTAGGGGCTGGGGGACAGGACGTTTACGAGCAGTACTTC
.	TRBV5-5	.	15	TRBJ1-5	CASSGNWGGGQPQHF	TGTGCCAGCAGCGGCAACTGGGGGGGCGGGCAGCCCCAGCATTTT
.	TRBV10-3	.	14	TRBJ2-7	CAISDLGAAYEQYF	TGTGCCATCAGTGATCTGGGGGCGGCCTACGAGCAGTACTTC
.	TRBV2	.	15	TRBJ1-2	CASSAPGLPGNGYTF	TGTGCCAGCAGTGCACCCGGACTCCCCGGGAATGGCTACACCTTC
.	TRBV18	.	16	TRBJ2-1	CASSPFFLGRNNEQFF	TGTGCCAGCTCACCTTTCTTCTTAGGGAGGAACAATGAGCAGTTCTTC
.	TRBV7-7	.	15	TRBJ2-2	CASSHSGPNTGELFF	TGTGCTAGCAGCCATAGCGGTCCGAACACCGGGGAGCTGTTTTTT
TRBD2	TRBV7-2	few	19	TRBJ2-2	CASSLRLTSGGAVAGELFF	TGTGCCAGCAGCTTACGCCTAACTAGCGGGGGGGCCGTGGCCGGGGAGCTGTTTTTT
.	TRBV5-4	.	12	TRBJ2-1	CASSADLRGSFF	TGTGCCAGCAGCGCCGACCTTCGGGGGTCGTTCTTC
TRBD2	TRBV11-1	.	14	TRBJ2-5	CASSLDQRGRTQYF	TGTGCCAGCAGCTTAGATCAGCGGGGGCGGACCCAGTACTTC
TRBD2	TRBV2	.	13	TRBJ2-3	CAGGIAGIDTQYF	TGTGCCGGCGGGATAGCGGGGATCGATACGCAGTATTTT
.	TRBV11-2	.	16	TRBJ2-2	CASSLESSRGTGELFF	TGTGCCAGCAGCTTAGAGAGCTCACGAGGGACCGGGGAGCTGTTTTTT
.	TRBV14	.	13	TRBJ2-7	CASSRGLSYEQYF	TGTGCCAGCAGCCGGGGCCTCTCCTACGAGCAGTACTTC
.	TRBV5-4	.	16	TRBJ2-1	CARHPVERSSYNEQFF	TGTGCCAGACATCCCGTCGAGCGGAGCTCCTACAATGAGCAGTTCTTC
.	TRBV7-8	.	15	TRBJ1-1	CASSSTWGANTEAFF	TGTGCCAGCAGCTCCACCTGGGGCGCGAACACTGAAGCTTTCTTT
TRBD2	TRBV4-3	.	18	TRBJ2-1	CASSPEFPGLAFRNEQFF	TGCGCCAGCAGCCCGGAGTTCCCCGGACTAGCCTTCCGCAATGAGCAGTTCTTC
TRBD2	TRBV7-2	.	15	TRBJ2-1	CASAPRLAGAHEQFF	TGTGCCAGCGCCCCGCGACTAGCGGGAGCCCATGAGCAGTTCTTC
.	TRBV7-6	.	16	TRBJ1-2	CASSNPDRLRGLGYTF	TGTGCCAGCAGCAACCCCGACAGACTCAGGGGCCTTGGCTACACCTTC
.	TRBV5-1	.	14	TRBJ2-3	CASSPESGTDTQYF	TGCGCCAGCAGCCCGGAGTCCGGCACAGATACGCAGTATTTT
TRBD1	TRBV11-2	.	18	TRBJ1-1	CASSLALGVVGGGTEAFF	TGTGCCAGCAGCTTAGCCCTAGGCGTTGTAGGGGGCGGGACTGAAGCTTTCTTT